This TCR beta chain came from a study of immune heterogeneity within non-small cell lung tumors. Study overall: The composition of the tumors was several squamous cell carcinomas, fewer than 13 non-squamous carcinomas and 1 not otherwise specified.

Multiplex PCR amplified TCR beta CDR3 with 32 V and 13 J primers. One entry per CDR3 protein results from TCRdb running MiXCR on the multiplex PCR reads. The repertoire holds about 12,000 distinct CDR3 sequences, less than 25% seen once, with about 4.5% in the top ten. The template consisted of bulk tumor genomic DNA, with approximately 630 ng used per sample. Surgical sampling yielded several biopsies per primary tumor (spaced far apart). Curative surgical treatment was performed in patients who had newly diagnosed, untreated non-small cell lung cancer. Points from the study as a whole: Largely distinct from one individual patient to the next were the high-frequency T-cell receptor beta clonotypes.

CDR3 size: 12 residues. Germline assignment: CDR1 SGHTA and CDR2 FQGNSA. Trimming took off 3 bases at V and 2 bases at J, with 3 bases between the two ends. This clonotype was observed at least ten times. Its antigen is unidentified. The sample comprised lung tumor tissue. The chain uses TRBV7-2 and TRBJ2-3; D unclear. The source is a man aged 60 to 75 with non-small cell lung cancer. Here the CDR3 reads CASSFSTDTQYF. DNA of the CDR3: TGTGCCAGCAGCTTTTCCACAGATACGCAGTATTTT.